The 20 T cell receptor beta chains in this list originate from one sample, sequenced in a study of response to subunit inactivated influenza vaccine. TCRdb re-called the RT-PCR reads with MiXCR, one entry per CDR3 protein. The data show under 800,000 distinct CDR3 sequences, 11% to 15% seen once. Sequenced material: PBMCs from blood, taken about 14 days before vaccination. The receptors were gathered from a man aged 50 to 59 who received an inactivated influenza vaccine.

This clonotype came up a few times. This rearrangement joins TRBV20-1 to TRBJ2-1; D may be TRBD1 (5 bases). The CDR3 contains 15 residues. Trimming pared 0 bases from V and 3 bases from J, leaving 12 bases between. The germline CDR1 and CDR2 sequences are DFQATT and SNEGSKA (reference sequence). The CDR3 region is CSARDPRDHYNEQFF. DNA for the CDR3: TGCAGTGCTAGAGACCCCAGGGATCACTACAATGAGCAGTTCTTC.

This clonotype has more than one count but fewer than ten. This rearrangement joins TRBV6-1 to TRBJ2-4; 13 bases are shared with TRBD2. The V gene end was trimmed by 6 bases and the J gene end by 9 bases; junction bases not matched to a gene: 8. The CDR3 has 15 amino acids. Germline assignment: CDR1 MNHNS and CDR2 SASEGT. The CDR3 sequence: CASRQLAGGPSIQYF. In DNA, the CDR3 is TGTGCCAGCAGGCAACTAGCGGGAGGGCCCAGCATTCAGTACTTC.

In its sample, this clonotype was seen a few times. The chain combines TRBV3-1 with TRBJ1-6; D is undetermined. Trimming shortened V by 1 base and J by 8 bases, and 9 bases separated the two germline ends. The CDR3 has 14 amino acids. Germline assignment: CDR1 LGHDT and CDR2 YNNKEL (reference sequence). CDR3 protein: CASSQVSVDSPLHF. CDR3 nucleotides: TGTGCCAGCAGCCAAGTGAGTGTGGATTCACCCCTCCACTTT.

The V call is TRBV11-2, the J call TRBJ2-3, with TRBD2 identical over 9 bases. CDR3 length: 15 residues. In germline, CDR1 is SGHAT, CDR2 FQNNGV. V was pared by 5 bases and J by 3 bases, with 6 bases of the junction left unmatched. CDR3: CASSAFSGRTDTQYF. The DNA for the CDR3 is TGTGCCAGCAGCGCGTTTAGCGGGAGAACAGATACGCAGTATTTT.

At least ten counts were recorded for this clonotype. The chain has TRBV7-2 and TRBJ1-1, with D possibly TRBD1 on 5 matching bases. The V end was cut by 5 bases, the J end by 4 bases, with 11 bases between. Germline lookup yields CDR1 SGHTA and CDR2 FQGNSA. The CDR3 sequence is 13 residues long. CDR3 loop: CASSGTLSTEAFF. The CDR3 nucleotides are TGTGCCAGCAGCGGGACCCTTAGCACTGAAGCTTTCTTT.

This chain connects TRBV7-6 to TRBJ2-5; a possible D gene is TRBD1 (6 bases). Germline values: CDR1 SGHVS, CDR2 FNYEAQ. The V end was cut by 5 bases, the J end by 1 base, with 14 bases between. The length of the CDR3 is 15 residues. The CDR3 sequence is CASSPLTGPQETQYF. The CDR3 DNA reads TGTGCCAGCAGCCCACTGACAGGACCCCAAGAGACCCAGTACTTC.

This clonotype was seen a handful of times. The rearrangement uses TRBV3-1 and TRBJ1-1; D is perhaps TRBD1 (6 bases). Per the germline V gene, CDR1 is LGHDT and CDR2 is YNNKEL (reference sequence). V was pared by 1 base and J by 4 bases, with 10 bases between. CDR3 size: 14 residues. The CDR3 DNA sequence: TGTGCCAGCAGCCAAGGGGGGCAGGCCACTGAAGCTTTCTTT. Translation gives CASSQGGQATEAFF.

The V and J genes are TRBV24-1 and TRBJ1-2; unclear D gene. The V and J ends lost 1 base and 2 bases respectively, with 7 bases between them. CDR3 size: 14 residues. Germline V CDR1 and CDR2: KGHDR, SFDVKD. Here the CDR3 DNA reads TGTGCCACCAGTGATTTTGGGAACAACTATGGCTACACCTTC. The encoded protein is CATSDFGNNYGYTF.

A few counts support this clonotype. The chain is built from TRBV20-1 and TRBJ2-1; possible D gene TRBD1, 6 bases. Trimming pared 3 bases from V and 7 bases from J, leaving 16 bases between. The CDR3 length is 14 residues. The germline V gene encodes CDR1 DFQATT and CDR2 SNEGSKA (reference sequence). The CDR3 reads CSARWQGMWNEQFF. DNA for the CDR3: TGCAGTGCTAGGTGGCAGGGGATGTGGAATGAGCAGTTCTTC.

This clonotype was picked up a small number of times. The chain uses TRBV3-1 and TRBJ2-1; 10 bases match TRBD2. CDR3 length equals 16 residues. V shed 5 bases, J shed 3 bases, and the junction held 7 bases outside the gene matches. Germline CDR1 and CDR2: LGHDT and YNNKEL (reference sequence). For the CDR3, the DNA is TGTGCCAGCAGCTCCCGGACTAGCGGAATCTACAATGAGCAGTTCTTC. This encodes CASSSRTSGIYNEQFF.

This clonotype has a count of ten or more. The chain joins TRBV11-2 to TRBJ1-3, with TRBD1 matching 9 bases. The CDR3 has 13 amino acids. V dropped 8 bases and J dropped 7; count of bases not matched to a gene: 6. Germline lookup yields CDR1 SGHAT and CDR2 FQNNGV. This chain's CDR3 is CASGPGQGNTIYF. CDR3 coding DNA: TGTGCCAGCGGTCCGGGACAGGGCAACACCATATATTTT.

The chain links TRBV20-1 to TRBJ2-1; D gene ambiguous. V gave up 2 bases and J gave up 6 bases, with 8 bases separating them. The CDR3 runs to 12 residues. Germline V CDR1 and CDR2: DFQATT, SNEGSKA (reference sequence). Written as DNA, the CDR3 is TGCAGTGCTAGACCAGCGATCAATGAGCAGTTCTTC. It yields the protein CSARPAINEQFF.

The V gene is TRBV3-1, the J gene TRBJ2-1; weak D call: TRBD2 (6 bases). From germline, CDR1 is LGHDT and CDR2 YNNKEL (reference sequence). Trimming took 0 bases from V and 12 from J, leaving 9 bases between them. There are 12 residues in the CDR3. This CDR3 is CASSQDRRGQFF. The CDR3 DNA follows: TGTGCCAGCAGCCAAGATCGGAGGGGGCAGTTCTTC.

In its sample, this clonotype was seen a few times. The J gene is TRBJ1-1, the V gene TRBV6-2 or TRBV6-3, with TRBD1 identical over 8 bases. Per the germline V gene, CDR1 is MNHEY and CDR2 is SVGEGT. CDR3 length equals 15 residues. Trimming took 6 bases from V and 8 from J; bases not matched to a gene: 14. The CDR3 sequence: CASSLRDRRGSEAFF. The CDR3 DNA is TGTGCCAGCAGCCTACGGGACAGGCGGGGGTCGGAAGCTTTCTTT.

J is TRBJ1-5 and V is TRBV12-3 or TRBV12-4, with D unclear. Trimming took off 3 bases at V and 5 bases at J, with 8 bases between the two ends. The CDR3 loop spans 13 amino acids. The CDR3 DNA is TGTGCCAGCAGTTTTTGGGGAGATCAGCCCCAGCATTTT. Translating it yields CASSFWGDQPQHF.

About this clonotype: The junction departs from the called germline gene at one end, perhaps through a read error. DNA for the CDR3: TGTACCAGCAGCGGACTGAATAGCAATCAGCCCCAGCATTTT. Translating it yields CTSSGLNSNQPQHF. The chain links TRBV6-1 to TRBJ1-5; no clear D gene. The germline CDR1 and CDR2 sequences are MNHNS and SASEGT. The length of the CDR3 is 14 residues.

This clonotype has a handful of counts. The chain joins TRBV29-1 to TRBJ2-2, with 7 bases matching TRBD1. Germline CDR1 is SQVTM and CDR2 is ANQGSEA. V lost 5 bases to trimming and J lost 0 bases; unmatched junction nucleotides: 3. The CDR3 contains 14 residues. The CDR3: CSVSGTANTGELFF. CDR3 nucleotides: TGCAGCGTTTCCGGGACAGCGAACACCGGGGAGCTGTTTTTT.

The chain combines TRBV30 with TRBJ2-5; D unclear. The V and J ends lost 0 bases and 5 bases respectively, with 13 bases between them. CDR1 is GTSNPN, CDR2 SVGIG, per germline (reference sequence). The CDR3 length is 14 residues. The CDR3 sequence is CAWSVLRLQETQYF. Written as DNA, the CDR3 is TGTGCCTGGAGTGTACTTAGACTCCAGGAGACCCAGTACTTC. The variable domain in full, with the rest retrieved from reference TRBV30 and TRBJ2-5, is SQTIHQWPATLVQPVGSPLSLECTVEGTSNPNLYWYRQAAGRGLQLLFYSVGIGQISSEVPQNLSASRPQDRQFILSSKKLLLSDSGFYLCAWSVLRLQETQYFGPGTRLLVL.

This clonotype appeared a few times. The DNA of the CDR3 is TGCGCCAGCAGCGCCTCCGGGGGAACCTACGAGCAGTACTTC. Its protein product is CASSASGGTYEQYF. The V and J genes are TRBV5-1 and TRBJ2-7; a weak D match, TRBD2 (6 bases). Germline CDR1 and CDR2: SGHRS and YFSETQ. V lost 4 bases, J lost 2 bases, and 13 bases lay in between. This CDR3 has 14 residues.

The chain carries TRBV5-5 and TRBJ1-3, with 7 positions matching TRBD1. This CDR3 has 15 residues. Germline CDR1 SGHKS, CDR2 YYEKEE (reference sequence). The junction had 4 bases not matched to a gene; V was cut back by 4 bases and J by 0 bases. The CDR3 protein is CASSLDRFSGNTIYF. CDR3 DNA sequence: TGTGCCAGCAGCCTGGACAGGTTCTCTGGAAACACCATATATTTT.